One and the same sample provided the 12 T cell receptor beta chains below, sequenced in a study of control samples from healthy donors and cancer patients. TCRdb's copy holds only in-frame clones and misses some; the assay was immunoSEQ multiplex PCR. The repertoire holds 180,000 or so clones, with 85% to 95% as singletons. Sequenced material: blood. Receptor source: a woman in her fifties or sixties in good health.

The rearrangement joins TRBV5-1 to TRBJ2-1; D may be TRBD2 (5 bases). CDR1 is SGHRS and CDR2 is YFSETQ in the germline V gene. The CDR3 runs to 14 residues. V gave up 0 bases and J gave up 6 bases, with 10 bases separating them. CDR3 nucleotide sequence: TGCGCCAGCAGCTTGGGTGCGGGCAGCAATGAGCAGTTCTTC. Encoded protein: CASSLGAGSNEQFF.

Comment on this clone: Distinct nucleotide sequences in the sample also encode this CDR3. This chain uses TRBV6-6 with TRBJ1-1, with 7 bases matching TRBD1. Per germline, CDR1 MNHNY and CDR2 SVGAGI (reference sequence). The V and J ends lost 0 bases and 0 bases, in that order; junction bases with no gene match: 1. The CDR3 has 15 amino acids. CDR3 residues: CASSYSGQMNTEAFF. The CDR3 coding sequence is TGTGCCAGCAGTTACTCGGGACAGATGAACACTGAAGCTTTCTTT.

Only one count was recorded for this clone. Other DNA sequences from this sample encode an identical CDR3 as well. The rearrangement links TRBV5-1 to TRBJ2-1; TRBD1 aligns across 8 bases. Trimming cost V 0 bases and J 4 bases; bases outside gene matches: 6. This CDR3 is 16 amino acids long. CDR1 SGHRS and CDR2 YFSETQ come from the germline V gene. In nucleotides, the CDR3 is TGCGCCAGCAGCTTGGGGTCAGGGGGCTTATACAATGAGCAGTTCTTC. Protein: CASSLGSGGLYNEQFF. Looking up the rest from reference TRBV5-1 and TRBJ2-1 gives the full variable domain: KAGVTQTPRYLIKTRGQQVTLSCSPISGHRSVSWYQQTPGQGLQFLFEYFSETQRNKGNFPGRFSGRQFSNSRSEMNVSTLELGDSALYLCASSLGSGGLYNEQFFGPGTRLTVL.

Only one count was recorded for this clone. The chain joins TRBV4-2 to TRBJ1-2; D not certain. Per germline, CDR1 LGHNA and CDR2 YNFKEQ. V lost 0 bases and J lost 5, with 10 bases in between. There are 14 residues in the CDR3. The CDR3 spells CASSQEQVGYGYTF. The CDR3 region has the DNA TGTGCCAGCAGCCAAGAGCAGGTGGGATATGGCTACACCTTC.

The chain links TRBV6-5 to TRBJ1-1; D gene unclear. From germline, CDR1 is MNHEY and CDR2 SVGAGI. Deletions cut 7 bases from V and 5 bases from J, with 8 bases between. The CDR3 contains 11 residues. CDR3 sequence (DNA): TGTGCCAGCACGGTAGAAACTGAAGCTTTCTTT. As protein: CASTVETEAFF.

This clone was seen only once. The chain's CDR3 is CASTAGRANVLTF. DNA of the CDR3: TGTGCCAGCACCGCGGGGAGGGCCAACGTCCTGACTTTC. The chain is built from TRBV7-9 and TRBJ2-6; tentative D call: TRBD2 (6 bases). Germline CDR1 and CDR2: SEHNR and FQNEAQ (reference sequence). The CDR3 contains 13 residues. The germline V and J ends were trimmed by 7 bases and 5 bases, with 9 bases remaining between them.

The chain carries TRBV18 and TRBJ1-1, with 7 bases lining up with TRBD1. The germline CDR1 and CDR2 sequences are KGHSH and LQKENI. With V trimmed by 3 bases and J by 0 bases, 4 bases remained unmatched. There are 15 residues in the CDR3. The CDR3 DNA follows: TGTGCCAGCTCACCTGGACAGGCGATGAACACTGAAGCTTTCTTT. Amino acid sequence: CASSPGQAMNTEAFF.

This rearrangement joins TRBV19 to TRBJ1-2; D gene ambiguous. V shed 5 bases and J shed 7 bases, with 14 bases lying between them. Germline CDR1 is LNHDA and CDR2 is SQIVND (reference sequence). CDR3 length: 13 residues. The CDR3 spells CASSSVDAAGYTF. The CDR3 nucleotides are TGTGCCAGTAGTTCAGTCGACGCGGCTGGCTACACCTTC. The variable domain in full, with the rest retrieved from reference TRBV19 and TRBJ1-2, is DGGITQSPKYLFRKEGQNVTLSCEQNLNHDAMYWYRQDPGQGLRLIYYSQIVNDFQKGDIAEGYSVSREKKESFPLTVTSAQKNPTAFYLCASSSVDAAGYTFGSGTRLTVV.

This clone was seen a single time. This chain joins TRBV21-1 and TRBJ2-7; the table's D call TRBD1 went unverified against the DNA. TRBV21-1 is classified as a pseudogene. This CDR3 has 17 amino acids. The CDR3 coding sequence is TGTGCCAGCAGCCTACGTGAGGCTGGCAGGGATTCCTACGAGCAGTACTTC. The encoded protein is CASSLREAGRDSYEQYF.

The gene calls are TRBV19 and TRBJ2-3; D gene uncertain. There are 13 residues in the CDR3. V lost 7 bases to trimming and J lost 1 base, with 9 bases between them. Germline V gene sequence: CDR1 LNHDA, CDR2 SQIVND (reference sequence). CDR3 nucleotide sequence: TGTGCCAGTAATGGCGGACGCACAGATACGCAGTATTTT. This codes for CASNGGRTDTQYF.

The chain uses TRBV12-3 or TRBV12-4 and TRBJ1-5, with a tentative D call TRBD1 (5 bases). CDR3 length equals 13 residues. V was pared by 8 bases and J by 4 bases, with 12 bases between. In DNA form, the CDR3 reads TGTGCCAGCGCGGGAGGGGATAATCAGCCCCAGCATTTT. Translation gives CASAGGDNQPQHF.

The gene calls are TRBV5-8 and TRBJ2-5; possible D gene TRBD1, 6 bases. Per the germline V gene, CDR1 is SGHTS and CDR2 is YDEGEE. The CDR3 spans 13 residues. V was pared by 2 bases and J by 5 bases, with 10 bases between. CDR3 bases: TGTGCCAGCAGCTTCAGGGGTCTGGAGACCCAGTACTTC. Encoded protein: CASSFRGLETQYF.